The T cell receptor (beta chain) described here comes from a study of T cell responses to AZD1222 COVID-19 vaccine. Germline V lookup: CDR1 SGDLS, CDR2 YYNGEE. With 4 bases clipped from V and 5 bases from J, the junction kept 13 bases outside the gene matches. The CDR3 totals 16 residues. The data were produced by immunoSEQ multiplex PCR, yet TCRdb's version contains in-frame clones alone and is incomplete. Here the sample spans approximately 90,000 clones, over 80% being singletons. The chain carries TRBV9 and TRBJ2-7, with TRBD2 identical over 9 bases. The clonotype was recovered from an adult in good health. Material: peripheral blood, obtained on day 0 of AZD1222 vaccination. CDR3 loop: CASSPHVAGGPNEQYF. DNA of the CDR3: TGTGCCAGCAGCCCCCACGTCGCGGGAGGGCCGAACGAGCAGTACTTC.